This TCR beta chain was sequenced for a study of cytomegalovirus exposure and HLA in healthy donors. The PCR made use of 60 Vbeta and 13 Jbeta primers. This table comes from immunoSEQ multiplex PCR, and its TCRdb copy is limited to in-frame clones, with some not included. The repertoire holds about 190,000 clones, about nine tenths seen once, with 1% to 1.4% in the top ten. J lost 5 bases, V lost 1 base, and 12 bases had no gene match. Germline loops: CDR1 MNHEY, CDR2 SMNVEV (reference sequence). CDR3 length: 18 residues. This chain uses TRBV27 with TRBJ2-1; 9 positions agree with TRBD2. The sample comprised PBMCs. The sequence came from a boy aged 2 to 9 in good health and CMV-seronegative. The CDR3, as DNA: TGTGCCAGCAGTTTATTAAGAGCCAGCGGGGGGCCCCACAATGAGCAGTTCTTC. Amino acid sequence: CASSLLRASGGPHNEQFF.